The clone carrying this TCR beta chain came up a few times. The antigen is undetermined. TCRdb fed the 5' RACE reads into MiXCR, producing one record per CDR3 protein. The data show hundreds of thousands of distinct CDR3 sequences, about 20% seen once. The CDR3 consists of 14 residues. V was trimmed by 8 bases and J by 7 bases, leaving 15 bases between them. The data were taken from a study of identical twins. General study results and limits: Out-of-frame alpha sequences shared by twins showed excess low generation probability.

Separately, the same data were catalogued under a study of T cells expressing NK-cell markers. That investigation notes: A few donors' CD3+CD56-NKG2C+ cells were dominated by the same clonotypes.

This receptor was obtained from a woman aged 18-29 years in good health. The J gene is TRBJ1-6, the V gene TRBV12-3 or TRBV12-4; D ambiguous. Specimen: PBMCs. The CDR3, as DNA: TGTGCCAGCTGCCGTGGAGATCTAAATTCACCCCTCCACTTT. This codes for CASCRGDLNSPLHF.